The T cell receptor (beta chain) described here comes from a study of graft-versus-host responses after intestinal transplantation. Study details: All recipients were transplanted with multivisceral, liver-intestinal, or isolated intestinal grafts.

Graft-derived tissue was subjected to processing to liberate intraepithelial and lamina propria lymphocytes. The data were produced by immunoSEQ multiplex PCR, yet TCRdb's version contains in-frame clones alone and is incomplete. The data hold some 10,000 clones, with about four fifths observed a single time. Losses at the gene ends were 4 bases for V and 7 bases for J; bases not matched to a gene: 9. The CDR3 is made up of 14 amino acids. Germline V CDR1 and CDR2: ENHRY, SYGVKD. The receptor was derived from a human patient who received an intestinal transplant, so some T cells may come from the graft donor. The sample consisted of ileum tissue, taken less than 550 days after intestinal transplant. V usage is TRBV10-3 and J usage is TRBJ1-2, with 7 positions matching TRBD1. The CDR3 bases are TGTGCCATCAGTGGTTGGAGGGGGCGCGGTGGCTACACCTTC. Amino acids: CAISGWRGRGGYTF.